The 17 T cell receptor beta chains listed next were all sequenced from one sample in a study of cytomegalovirus exposure and HLA in healthy donors. Primers included in the PCR were 60 Vbeta and 13 Jbeta primers. Profiling relied on immunoSEQ multiplex PCR, and the TCRdb table lists in-frame clones only, not all of them. This sample has approximately 100,000 clones, with 60% to 85% found just once. Material for sequencing was PBMCs. The receptors originated from a woman in her thirties or forties in good health and CMV-seropositive.

The chain joins TRBV5-1 to TRBJ2-3, with 10 nucleotides matching TRBD2. Germline-derived CDR1 and CDR2 are SGHRS and YFSETQ. The CDR3 contains 18 residues. V shed 0 bases and J 3 bases; nucleotides not matched to a gene: 10. CDR3 amino acids: CASSLVASGGVRTDTQYF. CDR3 DNA: TGCGCCAGCAGCTTGGTGGCTAGCGGGGGTGTGAGAACAGATACGCAGTATTTT.

The chain recombines TRBV2 with TRBJ2-5; no definite D call. V lost 6 bases to trimming and J lost 2 bases, with 10 bases between them. This CDR3 spans 13 amino acids. The germline V gene has CDR1 SNHLY and CDR2 FYNNEI. Here the CDR3 reads CASSWAPQETQYF. CDR3 nucleotides: TGTGCCAGCAGCTGGGCCCCACAAGAGACCCAGTACTTC.

This rearrangement joins TRBV29-1 to TRBJ1-1; 9 bases are a match to TRBD1. Germline values: CDR1 SQVTM, CDR2 ANQGSEA. J lost 11 bases, V lost 4 bases, and 11 bases had no gene match. The CDR3 length is 13 residues. Here the CDR3 reads CSVATGGLRWAFF. The CDR3 coding sequence is TGCAGCGTTGCAACAGGGGGCCTTAGGTGGGCTTTCTTT. Full variable domain (rest looked up from reference TRBV29-1 and TRBJ1-1): SAVISQKPSRDICQRGTSLTIQCQVDSQVTMMFWYRQQPGQSLTLIATANQGSEATYESGFVIDKFPISRPNLTFSTLTVSNMSPEDSSIYLCSVATGGLRWAFFGQGTRLTVV.

This chain joins TRBV9 and TRBJ1-6; 7 nucleotides line up with TRBD1. CDR1 is SGDLS and CDR2 is YYNGEE in the germline V gene. The CDR3 sequence is 13 residues long. The ends lost 4 bases at V and 6 bases at J; junction bases unmatched: 1. Here the CDR3 DNA reads TGTGCCAGCAGCCGGGACAGTAATTCACCCCTCCACTTT. Translation: CASSRDSNSPLHF.

The rearrangement links TRBV5-1 to TRBJ1-5, with TRBD1 identical over 11 bases. The CDR3 has 15 amino acids. The V segment lost 3 bases and the J segment 6 bases; nucleotides outside the gene matches: 5. From germline, CDR1 is SGHRS and CDR2 YFSETQ. The CDR3 loop is CASSSGTGGTQPQHF. CDR3 nucleotides: TGCGCCAGCAGCTCCGGGACAGGGGGAACTCAGCCCCAGCATTTT.

The chain links TRBV4-1 to TRBJ2-7; D not resolved. Germline CDR1 and CDR2: MGHRA and YSYEKL. CDR3 length equals 15 residues. V was shortened by 1 base and J by 1 base, with 11 bases between the two germline ends. The CDR3 DNA sequence: TGCGCCAGCAGCCAAGGGGCAACCTGGTCCTACGAGCAGTACTTC. Its protein is CASSQGATWSYEQYF.

This sequence joins TRBV10-3 and TRBJ2-5; 10 positions match TRBD2. Germline assignment: CDR1 ENHRY and CDR2 SYGVKD. The CDR3 runs to 14 residues. The junction had 10 bases not matched to a gene; V was cut back by 10 bases and J by 5 bases. The CDR3 loop is CATAGAGGPETQYF. DNA for the CDR3: TGTGCCACCGCGGGAGCGGGGGGGCCGGAGACCCAGTACTTC.

V usage is TRBV6-5 and J usage is TRBJ1-2; 7 bases line up with TRBD1. This CDR3 contains 15 residues. V gave up 0 bases and J gave up 6 bases; unmatched junction bases: 7. Germline V CDR1 and CDR2: MNHEY, SVGAGI. CDR3 in amino acids: CASSYSSAGGDGYTF. The CDR3 region has the DNA TGTGCCAGCAGTTACTCTTCCGCAGGGGGAGATGGCTACACCTTC.

The chain combines TRBV14 with TRBJ2-5; no firm D call. The CDR3 consists of 12 residues. V lost 1 base and J lost 5, with 5 bases in between. Germline V gene sequence: CDR1 SGHDN, CDR2 FVKESK. DNA of the CDR3: TGTGCCAGCAGCCAAGTCTTCGAGACCCAGTACTTC. It translates to CASSQVFETQYF.

The chain links TRBV12-5 to TRBJ1-1; D call uncertain. The V and J ends lost 2 bases and 0 bases respectively, with 7 bases between them. There are 14 residues in the CDR3. Germline assignment: CDR1 LGHNT and CDR2 FRNRAP. Here the CDR3 DNA reads TGTGCTAGTGGTTTGCTCACTATGAACACTGAAGCTTTCTTT. This gives the protein CASGLLTMNTEAFF.

This chain uses TRBV6-5 with TRBJ1-3, with 7 bases that match TRBD1. J lost 4 bases, V lost 6 bases, and 6 bases had no gene match. The CDR3 covers 14 residues. Germline assignment: CDR1 MNHEY and CDR2 SVGAGI. The CDR3 nucleotides read TGTGCCAGCAGCCGACAGGGATTCGGAAACACCATATATTTT. Amino acid sequence: CASSRQGFGNTIYF.

This clone showed up just once. V is TRBV5-1 and J is TRBJ1-4, with TRBD1 matching 7 bases. The CDR3 length is 15 residues. Germline lookup yields CDR1 SGHRS and CDR2 YFSETQ. The V and J ends lost 4 bases and 8 bases, in that order; junction bases with no gene match: 11. Here the CDR3 reads CASSPRQGLFEKLFF. The CDR3 DNA is TGCGCCAGCAGCCCGAGACAGGGTCTTTTCGAAAAACTGTTTTTT.

The chain is built from TRBV6-5 and TRBJ2-7; D not certain. Germline V CDR1 and CDR2: MNHEY, SVGAGI. Deletions cut 2 bases from V and 5 bases from J, with 7 bases between. The CDR3 length is 12 residues. CDR3 amino acids: CASSYGRNEQYF. The CDR3 DNA reads TGTGCCAGCAGTTACGGCAGAAACGAGCAGTACTTC.

The chain is built from TRBV5-1 and TRBJ2-6; D may be TRBD2 (7 bases). Germline assignment: CDR1 SGHRS and CDR2 YFSETQ. This CDR3 is built from 16 residues. The V and J ends lost 5 bases and 0 bases respectively, with 12 bases between them. The CDR3 coding sequence is TGCGCCAGCAGTTGGGGGGGCGGCTCTGGGGCCAACGTCCTGACTTTC. Translating gives CASSWGGGSGANVLTF.

The chain combines TRBV30 with TRBJ2-1; possible D gene TRBD2, 7 bases. This CDR3 contains 13 residues. V lost 4 bases, J lost 6 bases, and 13 bases lay in between. The germline V gene encodes CDR1 GTSNPN and CDR2 SVGIG (reference sequence). CDR3 sequence reads: CAWTPGGRNEQFF. The CDR3 DNA follows: TGTGCCTGGACTCCGGGGGGCCGCAATGAGCAGTTCTTC.

V usage is TRBV4-1 and J usage is TRBJ1-5, with TRBD1 identical over 8 bases. The CDR3 length is 15 residues. The V gene's germline CDR1 is MGHRA and CDR2 YSYEKL. Trimming removed 5 bases from V and 3 bases from J; junction bases left unmatched: 6. CDR3 sequence: CASSIQGVVNQPQHF. The CDR3 DNA sequence: TGCGCCAGCAGCATACAGGGGGTTGTCAATCAGCCCCAGCATTTT.

This chain joins TRBV30 and TRBJ2-7; the D is unclear. The germline gives CDR1 GTSNPN, CDR2 SVGIG (reference sequence). The CDR3 has 12 amino acids. Trimming shortened V by 4 bases and J by 0 bases, and 7 bases separated the two germline ends. For the CDR3, the DNA is TGTGCCTGGATTCTAGGCTCCTACGAGCAGTACTTC. Its translation: CAWILGSYEQYF.